This T cell receptor beta chain stems from a study of T-cell reconstitution after alpha-beta-depleted transplantation in children. Construction of the TCRbeta library involved unique molecular identifiers. TCRdb called the PCR reads again in MiXCR, with one record for every CDR3 protein. The sample carries about 610,000 distinct CDR3 sequences, under 12% recorded once. The count of this clonotype is one. CDR1 MNHEY and CDR2 SVGEGT come from the germline V gene. The ends were cut back, 6 bases at V and 3 bases at J, with 15 bases in the middle. This CDR3 is 14 amino acids long. The sequence was collected from a human donor who donated a stem cell graft to a child with acute myeloid leukemia. The chain carries TRBV6-2 or TRBV6-3 and TRBJ2-7; either TRBD1 or TRBD2 may fit D (5 bases each). This material consisted of PBMCs from the stem cell graft donor, taken from the stem cell graft. CDR3 loop: CASSRPGRSYEQYF. The CDR3 bases are TGTGCCAGCAGCAGACCGGGACGGAGCTACGAGCAGTACTTC.